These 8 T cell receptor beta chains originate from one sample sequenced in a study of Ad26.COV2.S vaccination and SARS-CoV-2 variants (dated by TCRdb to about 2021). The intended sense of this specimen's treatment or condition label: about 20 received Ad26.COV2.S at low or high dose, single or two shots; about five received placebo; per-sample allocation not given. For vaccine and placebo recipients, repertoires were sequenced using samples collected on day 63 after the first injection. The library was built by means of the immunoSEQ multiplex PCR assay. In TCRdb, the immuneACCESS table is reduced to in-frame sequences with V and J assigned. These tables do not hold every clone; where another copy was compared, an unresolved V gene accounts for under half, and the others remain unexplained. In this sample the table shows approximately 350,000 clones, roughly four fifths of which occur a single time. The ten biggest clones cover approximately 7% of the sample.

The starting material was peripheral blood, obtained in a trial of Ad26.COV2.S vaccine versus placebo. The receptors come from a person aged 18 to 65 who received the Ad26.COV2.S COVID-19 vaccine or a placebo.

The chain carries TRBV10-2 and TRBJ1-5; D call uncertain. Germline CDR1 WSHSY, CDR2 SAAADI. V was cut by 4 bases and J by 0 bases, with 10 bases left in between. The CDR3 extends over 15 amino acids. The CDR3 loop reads CASSVDGYSNQPQHF. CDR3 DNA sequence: TGCGCCAGCAGTGTTGACGGGTATAGCAATCAGCCCCAGCATTTT.

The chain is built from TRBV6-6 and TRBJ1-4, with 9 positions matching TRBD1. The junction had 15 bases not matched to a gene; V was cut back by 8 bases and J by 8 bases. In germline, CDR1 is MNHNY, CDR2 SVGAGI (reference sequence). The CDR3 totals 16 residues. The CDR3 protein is CASGLPPGQGGEKLFF. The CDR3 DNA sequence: TGTGCCAGCGGCTTACCACCGGGACAGGGTGGCGAAAAACTGTTTTTT.

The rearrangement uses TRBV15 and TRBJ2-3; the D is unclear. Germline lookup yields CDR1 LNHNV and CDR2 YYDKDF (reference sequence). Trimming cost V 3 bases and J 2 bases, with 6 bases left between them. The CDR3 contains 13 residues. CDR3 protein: CATSRRNTDTQYF. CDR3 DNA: TGTGCCACCAGCAGGCGCAACACAGATACGCAGTATTTT.

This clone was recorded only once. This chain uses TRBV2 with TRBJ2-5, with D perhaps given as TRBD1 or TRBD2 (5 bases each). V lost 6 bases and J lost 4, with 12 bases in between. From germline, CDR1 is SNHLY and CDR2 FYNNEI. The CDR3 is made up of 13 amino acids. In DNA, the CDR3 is TGTGCCAGCAGGCCCACAGGAGGAGAGACCCAGTACTTC. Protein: CASRPTGGETQYF.

CDR3 DNA sequence: TGTGCCAGCAGCCCAGGTCTGTATCGACCCCAGCATTTT. It is translated as CASSPGLYRPQHF. The rearrangement links TRBV11-1 to TRBJ1-5; D remains ambiguous. The length of the CDR3 is 13 residues. Germline CDR1 is SGHAT and CDR2 is FQDESV (reference sequence). Trimming pared 5 bases from V and 10 bases from J, leaving 15 bases between.

The CDR3 sequence: CASSQTPRGQLGYTF. DNA of the CDR3: TGTGCCAGCAGCCAGACTCCCAGGGGGCAACTGGGCTACACCTTC. The chain recombines TRBV3-1 (or the pseudogene TRBV3-2) with TRBJ1-2; 8 bases agree with TRBD1. The V gene's germline CDR1 is LGHDT and CDR2 YNNKEL (reference sequence). After removal of 3 bases from V and 8 bases from J, the junction contained 11 bases not matched to a gene. CDR3 size: 15 residues.

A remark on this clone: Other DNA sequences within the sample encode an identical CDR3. The CDR3 loop is CASSPGGNQPQHF. CDR3 bases: TGTGCCAGCTCACCAGGCGGGAATCAGCCCCAGCATTTT. The chain is built from TRBV18 and TRBJ1-5; the D is unclear. CDR1 is KGHSH and CDR2 is LQKENI in the germline V gene. This CDR3 is built from 13 residues. Trimming pared 2 bases from V and 4 bases from J, leaving 6 bases between.

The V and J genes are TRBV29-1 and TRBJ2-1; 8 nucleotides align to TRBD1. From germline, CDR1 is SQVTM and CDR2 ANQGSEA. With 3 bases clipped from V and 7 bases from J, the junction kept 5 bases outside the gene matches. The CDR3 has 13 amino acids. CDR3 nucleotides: TGCAGCGTTGACCGGGACAGGTGGAATGAGCAGTTCTTC. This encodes CSVDRDRWNEQFF.